Presented here are 3 T cell receptor beta chains from one specimen sequenced in a study of beta chain features in type 1 diabetes. Their antigen targets remain unknown. The sequenced template was cDNA made from the entire isolated RNA. Method: immunoSEQ multiplex PCR; TCRdb's copy keeps in-frame clones and lacks some. The repertoire holds over 200,000 clones, with roughly 10% as singletons. Study results and limitations: Within each of all four CD4+ subsets, Type 1 diabetes patients had TCRB CDR3s that were moderately but significantly shorter.

Sample: naive CD4+ T cells from blood. These receptors all come from a man aged 25-40 years with type 1 diabetes.

The genes are TRBV30 and TRBJ2-5; 12 bases are a match to TRBD2. Germline CDR1 reads GTSNPN; CDR2 reads SVGIG (reference sequence). V shed 2 bases, J shed 7 bases, and the junction held 5 bases outside the gene matches. The CDR3 sequence is 14 residues long. The CDR3 protein is CAWSLAGGPGTQYF. For the CDR3, the DNA is TGTGCCTGGAGTCTAGCGGGGGGGCCCGGGACCCAGTACTTC.

This clone was detected only a few times. CDR3 residues: CASREQGSGANVLTF. CDR3 nucleotide sequence: TGTGCCAGCAGAGAACAGGGGAGTGGGGCCAACGTCCTGACTTTC. This chain joins TRBV25-1 and TRBJ2-6; 7 bases map to TRBD1. Germline trimming cut 6 bases from V and 3 bases from J; bases unmatched to any gene: 5. Looked up from germline, CDR1 is MGHDK and CDR2 is SYGVNS. The CDR3 is 15 residues long.

The chain uses TRBV18 and TRBJ1-1; 7 bases fit TRBD1. V gave up 3 bases and J gave up 8 bases; unmatched junction bases: 6. The CDR3 has 13 residues. Germline CDR1 KGHSH, CDR2 LQKENI. In DNA, the CDR3 is TGTGCCAGCTCACCGGTAGGAGGGGGCGAAGCTTTCTTT. Translated: CASSPVGGGEAFF.